This T cell receptor (beta chain) derives from a study of early T cells in non-severe SARS-CoV-2 infection (dated by TCRdb to the early 2020s). Study-wide context: TCR sequencing used bulk RNA from unsorted whole blood, so alpha and beta chains could not be paired. Paper-wide results and their limitations: Matching against VDJdb was skewed toward anti-spike CD8 responses, likely underestimated virus-specific expansions, and missed private and CD4 specificities.

This was a case-control study nested in a cohort of healthcare workers in London, UK, who had nasopharyngeal swab PCR tests and blood samples taken every week. Healthcare workers were enrolled in the week of the UK lockdown, from 23 to 31 March 2020, and were followed every week for up to roughly 16 weeks. In regard to this clonotype: The antigen this receptor binds is unknown. There are no base qualities to consult, and no much larger clone falls within one base.

Libraries were constructed by 5' RACE. The sequencer was a NextSeq 500. In the TCR library protocol, unique molecular identifiers were attached to individual cDNA molecules to correct for PCR bias and sequencing error. Sequencing covered both TCR alpha and beta chains, and within each sample the abundances of alpha and beta sequences were tightly co-correlated. The authors' analysis ran thus. Decombinator V4 was used to perform V gene, J gene and CDR3 annotation of TCR sequences. Expanded TCRs were defined as changing significantly between any two time points under a Poisson model with p below 0.0001. Abundances of TCRs were expressed as counts per million after normalisation to the total number of TCRs sequenced in each sample. A search of VDJdb, accessed on 1 November 2021, was run for TCRs annotated to CMV, EBV and SARS-CoV-2, with TCRs annotated for multiple antigens excluded. TCRdb ran its own pipeline on the public reads, namely fastp trimming at Q25 and MiXCR clone calling, and kept in-frame beta chains. Rows are unified per CDR3 protein, each entry keeping the most common DNA and genes. TCRdb, not the authors, supplied the V and J calls. Present in this sample are roughly 81,000 distinct CDR3 sequences, approximately 6% of which were seen just once. The top ten clones comprise about 7.5% of the sample.

Sequencing was done on a sample of whole blood. The TCR sequence derives from an adult who was a healthcare worker with PCR-confirmed SARS-CoV-2 infection or an uninfected control (not recorded which).

The CDR3 reads as follows: CASSQVTGRAFF. The nucleotide sequence is given as TGCGCCAGCAGCCAAGTGACAGGGCGGGCTTTCTTT. The sequence joins TRBV4-3 to TRBJ1-1; 7 central bases correspond to TRBD1. In the germline V gene, CDR1 corresponds to LGHNA and CDR2 to YSLEER. Ends trimmed: V by 1 base, J by 11 bases; bases unmatched to a gene: 4. There are 12 amino acids in the CDR3, from cysteine to phenylalanine inclusive. The only DNA kept is the CDR3, 36 bases in frame from the first base.